This TCR beta chain was identified during a study of liver allograft versus peripheral blood T cells. Study at large: Intrahepatic T cell receptor repertoires from transplanted livers were compared against repertoires in recipients' peripheral blood. Study-wide findings and caveats: Differences were reported between the T cell receptor repertoires inside liver allografts and those that were detected in peripheral blood.

This clonotype appeared a single time. Its antigen is unknown. TCRdb ran MiXCR on the reads and lists one entry per CDR3 protein. The sample includes under 15,000 distinct CDR3 sequences, less than 20% seen only once; the top ten take roughly 2%. CDR3 size: 17 residues. Germline CDR1 MNHEY, CDR2 SVGAGI. V shed 0 bases and J shed 1 base, with 15 bases lying between them. The V gene is TRBV6-5, the J gene TRBJ2-5; either TRBD1 or TRBD2 may supply D (5 bases each). This sequence was found in a human patient who had a liver transplant. Some T cells may be the graft donor's. CDR3 sequence reads: CASSYSARGAVQETQYF. DNA for the CDR3: TGTGCCAGCAGTTACTCGGCGAGGGGCGCCGTCCAAGAGACCCAGTACTTC.